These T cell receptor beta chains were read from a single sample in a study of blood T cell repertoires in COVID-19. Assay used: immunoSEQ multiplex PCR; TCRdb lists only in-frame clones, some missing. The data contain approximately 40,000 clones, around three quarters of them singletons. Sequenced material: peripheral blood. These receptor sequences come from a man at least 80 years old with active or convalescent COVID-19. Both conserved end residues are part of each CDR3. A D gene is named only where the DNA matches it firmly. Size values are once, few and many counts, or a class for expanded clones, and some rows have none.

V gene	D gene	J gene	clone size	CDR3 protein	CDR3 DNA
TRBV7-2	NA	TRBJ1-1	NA	CASSLFGGGNTEAFF	TGTGCCAGCAGCTTATTCGGTGGAGGGAACACTGAAGCTTTCTTT
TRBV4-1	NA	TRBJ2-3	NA	CASSPLGQGGADTQYF	TGCGCCAGCAGCCCCCTGGGGCAGGGAGGTGCAGATACGCAGTATTTT
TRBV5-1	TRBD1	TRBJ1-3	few	CASSLVGTANSGNTIYF	TGCGCCAGCAGCTTGGTGGGGACAGCGAACTCTGGAAACACCATATATTTT
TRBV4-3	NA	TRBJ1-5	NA	CASSQEPPPGSNQPQHF	TGCGCCAGCAGCCAAGAGCCCCCCCCGGGGAGCAATCAGCCCCAGCATTTT
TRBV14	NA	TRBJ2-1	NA	CASRPLGSSYNEQFF	TGTGCCAGCAGGCCGCTGGGGAGCTCCTACAATGAGCAGTTCTTC
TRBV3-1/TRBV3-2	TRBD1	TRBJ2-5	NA	CASSLPGTGQETQYF	TGTGCCAGCAGCCTCCCCGGGACAGGGCAAGAGACCCAGTACTTC
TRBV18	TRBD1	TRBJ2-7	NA	CASSPGTGRRFDEQYF	TGTGCCAGCTCACCAGGGACAGGCAGGCGTTTCGACGAGCAGTACTTC
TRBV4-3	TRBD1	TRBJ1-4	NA	CASSPGQGREKLFF	TGCGCCAGCAGCCCGGGACAGGGGCGGGAAAAACTGTTTTTT
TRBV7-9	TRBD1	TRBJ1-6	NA	CASSPIQGGSPLHF	TGTGCCAGCAGCCCTATTCAGGGGGGTTCACCCCTCCACTTT
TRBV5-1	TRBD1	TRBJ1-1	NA	CASSLNQWGQGTEAFF	TGCGCCAGCAGCTTGAATCAGTGGGGACAGGGCACTGAAGCTTTCTTT
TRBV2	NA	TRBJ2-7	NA	CASRYTGYYEQYF	TGTGCCAGCAGATACACGGGTTACTACGAGCAGTACTTC
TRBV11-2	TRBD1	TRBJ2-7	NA	CASSRNRGRGEQYF	TGTGCCAGCAGCAGAAACAGGGGGCGGGGAGAGCAGTACTTC
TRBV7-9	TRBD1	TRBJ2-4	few	CASSFQGQFGLAKNIQYF	TGTGCCAGCAGCTTTCAGGGACAGTTCGGACTAGCCAAAAACATTCAGTACTTC
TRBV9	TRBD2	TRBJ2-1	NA	CASSVVSSGAPNEQFF	TGTGCCAGCAGCGTAGTCTCTAGCGGGGCGCCCAATGAGCAGTTCTTC
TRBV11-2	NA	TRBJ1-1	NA	CASLRGGPGNTEAFF	TGTGCCAGCTTGCGGGGAGGTCCAGGGAATACTGAAGCTTTCTTT
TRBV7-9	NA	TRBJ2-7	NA	CASSLGLNYEQYF	TGTGCCAGCAGCTTAGGACTCAACTACGAGCAGTACTTC
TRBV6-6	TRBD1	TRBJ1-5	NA	CASSRRDRGTHSNQPQHF	TGTGCCAGCAGTCGTCGGGACAGGGGAACTCATAGCAATCAGCCCCAGCATTTT
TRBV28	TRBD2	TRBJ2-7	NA	CASSLGAGGQNEQYF	TGTGCCAGCAGTTTAGGTGCGGGGGGGCAGAACGAGCAGTACTTC
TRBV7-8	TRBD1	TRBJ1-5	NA	CASSQGGGNQPQHF	TGTGCCAGCAGCCAGGGGGGGGGCAATCAGCCCCAGCATTTT
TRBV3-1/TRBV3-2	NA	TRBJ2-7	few	CASSQGGFSYEQYF	TGTGCCAGCAGCCAAGGCGGTTTCTCCTACGAGCAGTACTTC
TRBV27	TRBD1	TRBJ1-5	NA	CASSRDRVYQPQHF	TGTGCCAGCAGTAGGGACAGGGTTTATCAGCCCCAGCATTTT
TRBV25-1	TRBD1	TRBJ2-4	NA	CASIFHRTGAKNIQYF	TGTGCCAGCATCTTTCACCGGACAGGGGCCAAAAACATTCAGTACTTC
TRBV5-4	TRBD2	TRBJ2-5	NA	CASSFALAGGGETQYF	TGTGCCAGCAGCTTCGCCCTAGCGGGCGGGGGGGAGACCCAGTACTTC
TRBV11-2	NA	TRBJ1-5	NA	CASSPGDRQPQHF	TGTGCCAGCAGCCCAGGGGATCGACAGCCCCAGCATTTT
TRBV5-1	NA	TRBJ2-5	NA	CASSLDPNSGAETQYF	TGCGCCAGCAGCTTGGATCCCAACTCAGGCGCAGAGACCCAGTACTTC
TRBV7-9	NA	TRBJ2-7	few	CASLPWRESSEQYF	TGTGCCAGCCTACCTTGGAGGGAGAGCAGCGAGCAGTACTTC
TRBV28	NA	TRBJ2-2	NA	CASSLGSMGELFF	TGTGCCAGCAGTTTGGGCTCCATGGGGGAGCTGTTTTTT
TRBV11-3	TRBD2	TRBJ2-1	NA	CASSLGREDEQFF	TGTGCCAGCAGCTTAGGGCGGGAGGATGAGCAGTTCTTC
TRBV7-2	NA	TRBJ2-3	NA	CATSFWRTDTQYF	TGTGCCACCTCCTTTTGGCGCACAGATACGCAGTATTTT
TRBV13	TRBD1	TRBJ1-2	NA	CASSLRTGGDSNYGYTF	TGTGCCAGCAGCCTACGGACAGGGGGCGATTCAAACTATGGCTACACCTTC
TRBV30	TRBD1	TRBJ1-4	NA	CAWSRQGATNEKLFF	TGTGCCTGGAGTAGACAGGGGGCAACTAATGAAAAACTGTTTTTT
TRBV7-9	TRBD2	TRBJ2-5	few	CASSLDISGGRMETQYF	TGTGCCAGCAGCTTAGATATTAGCGGGGGTCGTATGGAGACCCAGTACTTC
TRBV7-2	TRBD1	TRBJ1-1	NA	CASRRTGLNTEAFF	TGTGCCAGCAGAAGGACAGGGTTGAACACTGAAGCTTTCTTT
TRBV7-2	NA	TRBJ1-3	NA	CASSPGHISSGNTIYF	TGTGCCAGCAGCCCAGGACATATAAGCTCTGGAAACACCATATATTTT
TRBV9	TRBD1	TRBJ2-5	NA	CASSYGQGRETQYF	TGTGCCAGCAGCTACGGACAGGGCCGGGAGACCCAGTACTTC
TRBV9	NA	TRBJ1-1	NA	CASSSGGIGGAEAFF	TGTGCCAGCAGCTCAGGAGGGATAGGGGGGGCTGAAGCTTTCTTT
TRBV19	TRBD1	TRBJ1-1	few	CASRPGQGALTEAFF	TGTGCCAGTAGGCCGGGACAGGGGGCTCTCACTGAAGCTTTCTTT
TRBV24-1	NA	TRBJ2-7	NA	CATSAQVMGEQYF	TGTGCCACCAGTGCACAGGTTATGGGGGAGCAGTACTTC
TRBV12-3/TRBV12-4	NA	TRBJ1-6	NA	CASSFGGNSPLHF	TGTGCCAGCAGTTTTGGGGGGAATTCACCCCTCCACTTT
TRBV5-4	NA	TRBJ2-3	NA	CASSLGGSKATDTQYF	TGTGCCAGCAGCTTGGGGGGCTCAAAGGCCACAGATACGCAGTATTTT
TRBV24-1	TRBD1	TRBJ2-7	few	CATSDPTGNEQYF	TGTGCCACCAGTGATCCGACAGGGAACGAGCAGTACTTC
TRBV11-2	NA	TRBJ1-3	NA	CASSLSGNTIYF	TGTGCCAGCAGTCTCTCTGGAAACACCATATATTTT
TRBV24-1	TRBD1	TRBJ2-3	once	CATGTGRVPDTQYF	TGTGCCACCGGGACAGGGAGGGTCCCAGATACGCAGTATTTT
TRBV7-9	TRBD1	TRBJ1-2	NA	CASSKDRGGYTF	TGTGCCAGCAGCAAGGACAGGGGTGGCTACACCTTC
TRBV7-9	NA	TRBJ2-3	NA	CASSLEGSDTQYF	TGTGCCAGCAGCTTGGAGGGTTCAGATACGCAGTATTTT
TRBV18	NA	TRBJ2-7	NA	CASSPPGQIYEQYF	TGTGCCAGCTCACCACCGGGACAAATCTACGAGCAGTACTTC
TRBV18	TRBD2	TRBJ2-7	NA	CASSPATSGYEQYF	TGTGCCAGCTCACCCGCGACTAGCGGCTACGAGCAGTACTTC
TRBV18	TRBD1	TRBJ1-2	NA	CASSPGTGDRGYTF	TGTGCCAGCTCACCCGGGACAGGGGATCGGGGCTACACCTTC
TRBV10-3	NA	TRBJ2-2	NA	CAISAGGELTGELFF	TGTGCCATCAGCGCGGGCGGGGAATTAACCGGGGAGCTGTTTTTT
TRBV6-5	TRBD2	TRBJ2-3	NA	CASRGRLAGGDTQYF	TGTGCCAGCAGGGGCCGACTAGCGGGAGGAGATACGCAGTATTTT
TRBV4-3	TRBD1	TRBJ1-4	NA	CASSQDPMGTGDEKLFF	TGCGCCAGCAGCCAAGACCCAATGGGGACAGGGGATGAAAAACTGTTTTTT